This TCR beta chain is from a study of blood T cell repertoires in COVID-19. The wider study: Samples came from the United States, Italy and Spain, spanning acute and convalescent COVID-19.

Germline CDR1 reads MNHEY; CDR2 reads SVGAGI. This CDR3 region has 13 residues. V shed 5 bases and J shed 13 bases, with 20 bases lying between them. As originally analysed: Cell counts per sample came from amplifying reference gene primers. Data came from immunoSEQ multiplex PCR; TCRdb stores just in-frame clones and leaves some out. V and J calls and clone size are copied from that table; D and trimming were computed from the DNA. The data hold fewer than 150,000 clones, with approximately 80% observed a single time. The source material was PBMCs or T cells enriched from blood (not recorded which). The receptor's source is a woman under 30 who had been exposed to COVID-19. The chain employs TRBV6-5 and TRBJ1-2; TRBD1 might be the D (6 bases). The chain's CDR3 is CASSTWGGPSGTF. The CDR3 nucleotides are TGTGCCAGCAGTACCTGGGGGGGGCCGTCCGGCACCTTC.